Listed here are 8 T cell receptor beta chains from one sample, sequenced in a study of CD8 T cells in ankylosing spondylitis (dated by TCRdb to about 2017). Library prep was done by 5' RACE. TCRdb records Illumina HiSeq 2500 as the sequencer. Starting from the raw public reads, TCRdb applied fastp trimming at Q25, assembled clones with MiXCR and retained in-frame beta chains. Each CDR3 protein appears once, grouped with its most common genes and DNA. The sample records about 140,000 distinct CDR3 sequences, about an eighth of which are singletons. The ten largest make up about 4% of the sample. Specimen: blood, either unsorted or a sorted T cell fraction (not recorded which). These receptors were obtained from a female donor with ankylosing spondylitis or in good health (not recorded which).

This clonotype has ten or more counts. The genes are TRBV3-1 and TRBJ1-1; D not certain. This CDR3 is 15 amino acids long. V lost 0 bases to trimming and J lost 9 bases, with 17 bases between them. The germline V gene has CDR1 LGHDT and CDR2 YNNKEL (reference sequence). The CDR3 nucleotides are TGTGCCAGCAGCCAAGATCTTTCGCAGACAACTAAAGCTTTCTTT. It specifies CASSQDLSQTTKAFF.

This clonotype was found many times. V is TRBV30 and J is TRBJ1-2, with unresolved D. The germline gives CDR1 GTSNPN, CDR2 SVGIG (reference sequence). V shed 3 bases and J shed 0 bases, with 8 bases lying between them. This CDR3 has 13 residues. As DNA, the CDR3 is TGTGCCTGGAGAGCGGAAGCTAACTATGGCTACACCTTC. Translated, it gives CAWRAEANYGYTF.

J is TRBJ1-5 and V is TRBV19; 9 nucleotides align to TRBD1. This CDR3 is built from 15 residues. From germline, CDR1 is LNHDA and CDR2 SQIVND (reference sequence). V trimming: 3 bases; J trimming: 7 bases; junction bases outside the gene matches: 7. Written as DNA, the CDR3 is TGTGCCAGTAGTATGGGAAGGACAGGGGTCCAGCCCCAGCATTTT. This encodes CASSMGRTGVQPQHF.

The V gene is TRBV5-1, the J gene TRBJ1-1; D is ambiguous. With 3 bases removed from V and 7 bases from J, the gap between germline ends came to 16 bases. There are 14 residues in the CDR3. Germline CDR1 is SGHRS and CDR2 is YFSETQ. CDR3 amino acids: CASSYGREHGEAFF. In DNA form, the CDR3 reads TGCGCCAGCAGCTATGGACGGGAACATGGTGAAGCTTTCTTT.

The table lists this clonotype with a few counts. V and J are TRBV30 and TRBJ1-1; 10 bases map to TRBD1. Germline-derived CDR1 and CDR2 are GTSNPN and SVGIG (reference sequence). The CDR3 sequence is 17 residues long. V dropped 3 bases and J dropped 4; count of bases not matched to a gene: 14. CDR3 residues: CAWRAWTGGTGVTEAFF. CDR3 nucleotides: TGTGCCTGGAGAGCCTGGACAGGGGGAACGGGTGTCACTGAAGCTTTCTTT.

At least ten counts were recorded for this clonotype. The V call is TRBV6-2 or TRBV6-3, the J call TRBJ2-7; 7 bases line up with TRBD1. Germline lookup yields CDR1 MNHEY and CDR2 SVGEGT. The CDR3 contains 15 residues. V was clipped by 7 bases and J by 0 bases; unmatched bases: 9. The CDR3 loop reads CASKTGQYLSYEQYF. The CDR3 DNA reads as TGTGCCAGCAAAACGGGACAGTACCTCTCCTACGAGCAGTACTTC.

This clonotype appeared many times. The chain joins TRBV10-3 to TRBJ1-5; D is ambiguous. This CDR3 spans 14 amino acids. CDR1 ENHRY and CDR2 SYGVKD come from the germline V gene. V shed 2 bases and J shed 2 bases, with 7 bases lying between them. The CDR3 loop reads CAISEGTGNQPQHF. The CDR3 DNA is TGTGCCATCAGTGAGGGAACAGGCAATCAGCCCCAGCATTTT.

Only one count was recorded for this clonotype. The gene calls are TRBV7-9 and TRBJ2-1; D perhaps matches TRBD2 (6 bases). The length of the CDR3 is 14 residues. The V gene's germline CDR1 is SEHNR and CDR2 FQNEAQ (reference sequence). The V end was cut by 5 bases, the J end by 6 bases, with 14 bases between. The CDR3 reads CASSSQGGVNEQFF. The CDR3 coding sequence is TGTGCCAGCAGCAGCCAGGGAGGTGTCAATGAGCAGTTCTTC.